The TCR beta chain described here comes from a study of Ad26.COV2.S vaccination and SARS-CoV-2 variants listed by TCRdb under 2021. In terms of the full investigation: Donors in the vaccine arm were drawn from COV1001, a phase I-IIa trial of Ad26.COV2.S in healthy adults that was multicentre, randomized, double-blind and placebo-controlled. Dosing of Ad26.COV2.S was intramuscular, at either 5x10^10 or 1x10^11 viral particles, delivered as one shot or as two shots spaced 56 days apart. The specificity and breadth of SARS-CoV-2-reactive T cell receptors after Ad26.COV2.S vaccination were assessed by TCRbeta repertoire sequencing. A total of some 30 samples were included in the TCR-sequenced set, comprising roughly 19 Ad26.COV2.S vaccine recipients, 5 placebo recipients and 8 SARS-CoV-2 convalescent individuals. Trial participants were randomized into five groups of five, in which low-dose or high-dose Ad26.COV2.S was given once or twice, or placebo was given on both occasions. Investigators remained blinded to trial group allocation during experiments and outcome assessment. Paper-wide results and their limitations: The authors noted that total T cell responses may have been underestimated by the TCR breadth and depth analyses. Vaccine and placebo recipients had similar non-spike TCR breadth, a finding consistent with the vaccine containing only spike. Higher spike-specific TCR breadth was observed in Ad26.COV2.S recipients than in placebo recipients (P = 0.0014). The study lacked the statistical power to compare responses across vaccine doses or regimens. After vaccination, spike-specific CD8+ and CD4+ T cell responses were reported to show substantial breadth.

On this clone itself: Which antigen it targets is not known. The input lacks base qualities; no much larger clone sits a single base away.

TCRbeta CDR3 regions were sequenced with the immunoSEQ Assay. After extraction, genomic DNA underwent amplification by bias-controlled multiplex PCR, followed by high-throughput sequencing. For the original study's pipeline: To quantify the absolute abundance of each unique TCRbeta CDR3 region, sequences were collapsed and filtered. Usable DNA was measured by amplifying reference genes present in all nucleated cells, and TCRbeta template counts were normalized to that usable DNA to estimate T cell fraction. Repertoire TCRs were annotated as SARS-CoV-2-specific when V gene, CDR3 amino acid sequence and J gene were exactly matched to a known reactive TCR set. The reference SARS-CoV-2 TCR set was derived from MIRA and filtered for enrichment in COVID-19-positive ImmuneCODE repertoires, a step that removed public or cross-reactive TCRs. Using the MIRA antigens, annotated TCRs were further analysed by specific ORF or by position within an ORF. Depth was the summed frequency of annotated unique rearrangements, while breadth was defined as annotated unique rearrangements over total unique productive rearrangements. TCR breadth was compared between groups using two-sided Wilcoxon rank-sum tests. Imported from immuneACCESS, the table was reduced by TCRdb to in-frame sequences with V and J called. These copies leave out some clones; in studies compared against another copy, an unresolved V gene accounts for under half, and the cause of the remainder is not known. V and J calls and clone size are those listed in that table; D and trimming were worked out from the DNA. Recorded for this sample are under 500,000 clones; approximately 92% of them occurred a single time. The ten largest clonotypes hold around 1.7% of the sample.

Explained via the paper, the treatment or condition label denotes: 15 to 20 received Ad26.COV2.S at low or high dose, single or two shots; roughly five received placebo; per-sample allocation not given. Repertoires of vaccine and placebo recipients were sequenced from samples collected on day 63 after the first injection. In Cohort 1b, around 25 adults aged 18-55 years were enrolled at a single site in Boston, USA, between 29 July and 7 August 2020. Ad26.COV2.S was a replication-incompetent adenovirus type 26 vector that expressed a prefusion-stabilized SARS-CoV-2 spike protein derived from the original Wuhan strain. Here V drops 8 bases and J drops 0 bases, and the junction holds 5 bases not matched to any gene. CDR1 and CDR2, per the germline V gene, are WSHSY and SAAADI. CDR3 length: 14 amino acids, cysteine to phenylalanine. The sequence is cut down to CDR3 DNA, 42 bases in frame from base 1.

The receptor comes from a person between 18 and 59 years old who received the Ad26.COV2.S COVID-19 vaccine or a placebo. The sample here was peripheral blood, taken in a trial of Ad26.COV2.S vaccine versus placebo. The V and J segments used are TRBV10-2 and TRBJ2-7; a stretch of 9 junction bases matches TRBD1. The DNA sequence is as follows: TGCGCCAGCTTAGACAGGGGGAGCTCCTACGAGCAGTACTTC. This codes for CASLDRGSSYEQYF.